This passage covers 31 T cell receptor beta chains from one sample sequenced in a study of T cells expressing NK-cell markers. Reprocessing the 5' RACE reads, TCRdb reports a single entry for every CDR3 protein and omits DNA. The sample table sets out roughly 420,000 distinct CDR3 sequences. The sequenced sample consisted of blood T cells: a sorted CD56 or NKG2C T cell subset, CD4+ or CD8+ T cells, or bulk PBMC T cells (not recorded which). The receptor source for this set is a woman between 18 and 75 years old in good health.

V is TRBV10-3 and J is TRBJ2-1; TCRdb proposes TRBD1, but this gene call is untestable without DNA. CDR1 is ENHRY, CDR2 SYGVKD, per germline. The CDR3 extends over 19 amino acids. CDR3 sequence reads: CAISWPGQGSPGGYNEQFF.

V is TRBV12-3 or TRBV12-4 and J is TRBJ1-1. CDR3 length: 14 residues. CDR3 sequence: CASGNTGLNTEAFF.

The chain carries TRBV2 and TRBJ2-7. The CDR3 consists of 13 residues. CDR1 is SNHLY and CDR2 is FYNNEI in the germline V gene. CDR3 protein: CASSGITDYEQYF.

The chain uses TRBV20-1 and TRBJ2-1; the D call from TCRdb, TRBD1, cannot be confirmed without DNA. Germline V gives CDR1 DFQATT, CDR2 SNEGSKA (reference sequence). The CDR3 has 13 residues. The CDR3 is CSARSSTGGAQFF.

This chain links TRBV18 with TRBJ1-4. Germline V CDR1 and CDR2: KGHSH, LQKENI. The CDR3 has 14 residues. This CDR3 reads CASSLKGWYEKLFF.

The rearrangement uses TRBV10-3 and TRBJ2-5; TCRdb's D gene call, TRBD1, goes unchecked for lack of DNA. The germline V gene has CDR1 ENHRY and CDR2 SYGVKD. This CDR3 comprises 13 residues. The CDR3 spells CAISKTGEETQYF.

The chain has TRBV4-1 and TRBJ1-5; TCRdb returns TRBD1, unconfirmable since there is no DNA. Looked up from germline, CDR1 is MGHRA and CDR2 is YSYEKL. This CDR3 is 13 amino acids long. The CDR3 loop reads CASSQYPGHPQHF.

The V and J genes are TRBV18 and TRBJ2-3; no DNA is available, so the TRBD1 call from TCRdb remains unchecked. The germline gives CDR1 KGHSH, CDR2 LQKENI. The CDR3 is made up of 15 amino acids. The chain's CDR3 is CASSPRVRETDTQYF.

The V call is TRBV20-1, the J call TRBJ2-1; TCRdb outputs TRBD2, but without DNA this stays unchecked. The CDR3 sequence is 15 residues long. From germline, CDR1 is DFQATT and CDR2 SNEGSKA (reference sequence). The chain's CDR3 is CSASPPSSLGNEQFF.

This chain links TRBV29-1 with TRBJ2-7; TCRdb's D call of TRBD2 is untestable without DNA. CDR3 length equals 16 residues. Per the germline V gene, CDR1 is SQVTM and CDR2 is ANQGSEA. Here the CDR3 reads CSVEGAGGQSTYEQYF.

This sequence joins TRBV29-1 and TRBJ2-3. CDR1 SQVTM and CDR2 ANQGSEA come from the germline V gene. CDR3 length: 13 residues. CDR3 region: CSVEDRSTDTQYF.

The rearrangement joins TRBV7-7 to TRBJ2-2; the TCRdb D gene call, TRBD2, has no DNA to confirm it. Germline values: CDR1 SSHAT, CDR2 FNYEAQ (reference sequence). This CDR3 is 16 amino acids long. The CDR3 region is CASSLVDRSLPGELFF.

This clonotype is classed as medium-sized (0.01 to 0.1%) by frequency. The CDR3: CASTLSRGFQETQYF. The chain is built from TRBV12-3 or TRBV12-4 and TRBJ2-5; TCRdb calls TRBD2, which cannot be checked without DNA. This CDR3 has 15 residues.

The rearrangement links TRBV7-8 to TRBJ2-5; TCRdb calls TRBD1, which cannot be checked without DNA. Germline V gives CDR1 SGHVS, CDR2 FQNEAQ. The CDR3 is made up of 13 amino acids. The CDR3 reads CASSPNREETQYF.

The V call is TRBV19, the J call TRBJ2-1; TCRdb picks TRBD1, but there is no DNA to check that call. This CDR3 is 13 amino acids long. Germline CDR1 LNHDA, CDR2 SQIVND (reference sequence). This CDR3 is CASSMAGVDEQFF.

This chain joins TRBV6-1 and TRBJ1-1. The CDR3 has 14 amino acids. The germline CDR1 and CDR2 sequences are MNHNS and SASEGT. CDR3 residues: CASSEWQTNTEAFF.

This rearrangement joins TRBV19 to TRBJ2-6; TCRdb outputs TRBD1, but without DNA this stays unchecked. The germline V gene encodes CDR1 LNHDA and CDR2 SQIVND (reference sequence). The CDR3 contains 16 residues. The CDR3 is CASSIEQGTGANVLTF.

The chain uses TRBV4-3 and TRBJ1-5. The CDR3 is made up of 15 amino acids. Germline CDR1 LGHNA, CDR2 YSLEER. CDR3 residues: CASSQDLVPNQPQHF.

The V call is TRBV7-8, the J call TRBJ1-3; TCRdb selects TRBD1, and the lack of DNA leaves this call unchecked. The CDR3 contains 17 residues. Germline CDR1 is SGHVS and CDR2 is FQNEAQ. Here the CDR3 reads CASSLKSYSLSGNTIYF. Full variable domain (missing parts from reference TRBV7-8 and TRBJ1-3): GAGVSQSPRYKVAKRGQDVALRCDPISGHVSLFWYQQALGQGPEFLTYFQNEAQLDKSGLPSDRFFAERPEGSVSTLKIQRTQQEDSAVYLCASSLKSYSLSGNTIYFGEGSWLTVV.

The J gene is TRBJ2-1, the V gene TRBV7-9; TCRdb selects TRBD1, and the lack of DNA leaves this call unchecked. The germline V gene encodes CDR1 SEHNR and CDR2 FQNEAQ (reference sequence). CDR3 size: 13 residues. The CDR3 region is CAWNRDSYNEQFF.

The rearrangement uses TRBV20-1 and TRBJ2-5; the D gene TCRdb calls, TRBD1, cannot be checked with no DNA. This CDR3 has 14 residues. Germline CDR1 is DFQATT and CDR2 is SNEGSKA (reference sequence). The CDR3 spells CSADRDRVDETQYF.

The rearrangement joins TRBV6-1 to TRBJ2-5; TCRdb's assignment of TRBD1 cannot be checked, as there is no DNA. CDR3 size: 15 residues. From germline, CDR1 is MNHNS and CDR2 SASEGT. The CDR3 region is CASSPRVGLQETQYF.

The chain combines TRBV6-2 or TRBV6-3 with TRBJ2-7; absent DNA, TCRdb's TRBD1 call cannot be checked. Germline assignment: CDR1 MNHEY and CDR2 SVGEGT. The CDR3 spans 13 residues. The CDR3 is CASSSDREGEQYF.

The V call is TRBV5-4, the J call TRBJ2-1; the D call of TRBD1 rests on TCRdb alone, since no DNA is present to check it. There are 15 residues in the CDR3. The germline gives CDR1 SGHNT, CDR2 YYREEE (reference sequence). The CDR3 is CASSPRPQQGNEQFF.

The gene calls are TRBV7-2 and TRBJ2-1; the TCRdb D gene call, TRBD2, has no DNA to confirm it. This CDR3 spans 19 amino acids. Germline loops: CDR1 SGHTA, CDR2 FQGNSA. This CDR3 reads CASSLGPRLAGTTYNEQFF.

This chain links TRBV14 with TRBJ2-7; no DNA is available, so the TRBD1 call from TCRdb remains unchecked. The CDR3 length is 13 residues. Germline CDR1 and CDR2: SGHDN and FVKESK. CDR3 sequence: CASSQDPRVALGF.

The gene calls are TRBV18 and TRBJ1-4; the D call of TRBD1 rests on TCRdb alone, since no DNA is present to check it. The CDR3 loop spans 20 amino acids. From germline, CDR1 is KGHSH and CDR2 LQKENI. CDR3 amino acids: CASSPTTSGTKYATNEKLFF. Full variable domain (missing parts from reference TRBV18 and TRBJ1-4): NAGVMQNPRHLVRRRGQEARLRCSPMKGHSHVYWYRQLPEEGLKFMVYLQKENIIDESGMPKERFSAEFPKEGPSILRIQQVVRGDSAAYFCASSPTTSGTKYATNEKLFFGSGTQLSVL.

This sequence joins TRBV28 and TRBJ2-1; TCRdb names TRBD1, which stays unverified in the absence of DNA. CDR1 is MDHEN, CDR2 SYDVKM, per germline. The CDR3 runs 12 residues. The CDR3 loop reads CASSPPRVWQFF.

The V and J genes are TRBV12-3 or TRBV12-4 and TRBJ2-1; TCRdb's D call of TRBD1 is untestable without DNA. The CDR3 is 12 residues long. CDR3 protein: CASSLARAEQFF.

The chain recombines TRBV29-1 with TRBJ1-5; TCRdb outputs TRBD1, but without DNA this stays unchecked. Germline assignment: CDR1 SQVTM and CDR2 ANQGSEA. This CDR3 contains 13 residues. The CDR3 region is CSVGQGGYQPQHF.

The gene calls are TRBV28 and TRBJ1-3. There are 16 residues in the CDR3. Germline V gene sequence: CDR1 MDHEN, CDR2 SYDVKM. The CDR3 sequence: CASTPTDAFSGNTIYF. Full variable domain (missing parts from reference TRBV28 and TRBJ1-3): DVKVTQSSRYLVKRTGEKVFLECVQDMDHENMFWYRQDPGLGLRLIYFSYDVKMKEKGDIPEGYSVSREKKERFSLILESASTNQTSMYLCASTPTDAFSGNTIYFGEGSWLTVV.